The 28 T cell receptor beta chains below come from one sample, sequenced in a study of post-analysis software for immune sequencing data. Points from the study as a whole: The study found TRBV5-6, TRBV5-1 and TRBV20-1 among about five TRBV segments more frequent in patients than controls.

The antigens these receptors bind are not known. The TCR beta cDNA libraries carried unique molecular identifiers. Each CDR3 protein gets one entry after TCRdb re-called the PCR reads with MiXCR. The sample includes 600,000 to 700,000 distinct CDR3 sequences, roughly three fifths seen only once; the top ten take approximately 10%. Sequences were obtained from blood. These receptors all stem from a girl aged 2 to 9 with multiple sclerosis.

CDR3 coding DNA: TGTGCCAGCAGTGAAGTACAGGGGGTCACAGATACGCAGTATTTT. It translates to CASSEVQGVTDTQYF. This rearrangement joins TRBV2 to TRBJ2-3; 8 nucleotides agree with TRBD1. The germline V gene encodes CDR1 SNHLY and CDR2 FYNNEI. The CDR3 is made up of 15 amino acids. The junction had 2 bases not matched to a gene; V was cut back by 1 base and J by 2 bases.

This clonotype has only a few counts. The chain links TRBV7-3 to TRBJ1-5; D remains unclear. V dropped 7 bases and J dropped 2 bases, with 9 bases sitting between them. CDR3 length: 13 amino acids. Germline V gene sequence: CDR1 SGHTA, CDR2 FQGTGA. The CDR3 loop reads CASITRGNQPQHF. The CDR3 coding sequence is TGTGCCAGCATCACCCGTGGCAATCAGCCCCAGCATTTT.

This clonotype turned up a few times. The CDR3 sequence is CASSGPYGYTF. The DNA of the CDR3 is TGTGCCAGCAGCGGGCCTTATGGCTACACCTTC. The chain joins TRBV27 to TRBJ1-2, with D hard to call. The CDR3 runs to 11 residues. Trimming removed 6 bases from V and 5 bases from J, with 7 bases in between. Per germline, CDR1 MNHEY and CDR2 SMNVEV (reference sequence).

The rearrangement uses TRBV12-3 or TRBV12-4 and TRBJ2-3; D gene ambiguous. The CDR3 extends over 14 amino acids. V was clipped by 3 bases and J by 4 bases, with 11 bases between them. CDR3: CASSFQLSADTQYF. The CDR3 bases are TGTGCCAGCAGTTTCCAGTTGAGCGCAGATACGCAGTATTTT.

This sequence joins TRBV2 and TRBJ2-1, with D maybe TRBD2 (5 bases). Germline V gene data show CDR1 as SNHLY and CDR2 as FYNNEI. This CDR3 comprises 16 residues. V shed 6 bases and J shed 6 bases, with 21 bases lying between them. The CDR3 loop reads CASSQVSGIYPNEQFF. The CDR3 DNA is TGTGCCAGCAGCCAAGTTTCGGGAATTTACCCCAATGAGCAGTTCTTC.

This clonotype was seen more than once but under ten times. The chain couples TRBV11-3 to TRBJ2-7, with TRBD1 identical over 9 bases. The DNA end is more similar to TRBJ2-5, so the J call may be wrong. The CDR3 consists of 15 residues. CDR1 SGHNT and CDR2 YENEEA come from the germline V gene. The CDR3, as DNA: TGTGCCAGCAGCCCCCCCTGGACAGGGGAAGGGACCCAGTACTTC. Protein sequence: CASSPPWTGEGTQYF.

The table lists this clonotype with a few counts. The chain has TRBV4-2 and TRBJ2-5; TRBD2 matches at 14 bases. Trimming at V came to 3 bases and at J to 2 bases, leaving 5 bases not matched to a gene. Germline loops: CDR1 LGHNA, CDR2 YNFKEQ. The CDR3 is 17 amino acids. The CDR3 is CASSQRLAGGTQETQYF. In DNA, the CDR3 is TGTGCCAGCAGCCAGCGACTAGCGGGAGGGACTCAAGAGACCCAGTACTTC.

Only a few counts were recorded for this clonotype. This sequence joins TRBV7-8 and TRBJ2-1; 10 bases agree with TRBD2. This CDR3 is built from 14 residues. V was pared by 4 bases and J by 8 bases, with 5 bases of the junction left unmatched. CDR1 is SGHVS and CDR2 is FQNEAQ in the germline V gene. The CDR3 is CASSSSGGAYEQFF. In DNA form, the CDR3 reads TGTGCCAGCAGCTCAAGCGGGGGGGCTTATGAGCAGTTCTTC.

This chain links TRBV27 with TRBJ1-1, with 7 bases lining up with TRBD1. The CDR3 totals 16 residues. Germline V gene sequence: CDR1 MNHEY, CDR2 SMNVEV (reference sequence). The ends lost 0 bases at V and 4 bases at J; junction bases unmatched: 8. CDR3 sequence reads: CASSLSSAGGVTEAFF. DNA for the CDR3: TGTGCCAGCAGTTTATCGAGCGCAGGGGGAGTCACTGAAGCTTTCTTT.

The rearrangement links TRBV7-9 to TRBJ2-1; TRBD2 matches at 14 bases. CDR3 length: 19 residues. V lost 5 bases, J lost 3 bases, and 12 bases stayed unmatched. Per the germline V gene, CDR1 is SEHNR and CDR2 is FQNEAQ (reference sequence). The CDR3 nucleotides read TGTGCCAGCAGCCATTCCGGGACTAGCGGGAGATTCCTCTACAATGAGCAGTTCTTC. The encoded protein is CASSHSGTSGRFLYNEQFF.

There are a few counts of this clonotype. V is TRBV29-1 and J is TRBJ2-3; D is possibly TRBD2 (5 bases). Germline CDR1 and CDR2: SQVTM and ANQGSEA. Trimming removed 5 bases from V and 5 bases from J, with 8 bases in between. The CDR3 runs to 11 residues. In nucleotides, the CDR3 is TGCAGCGTTCGTGAGGGAGATACGCAGTATTTT. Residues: CSVREGDTQYF.

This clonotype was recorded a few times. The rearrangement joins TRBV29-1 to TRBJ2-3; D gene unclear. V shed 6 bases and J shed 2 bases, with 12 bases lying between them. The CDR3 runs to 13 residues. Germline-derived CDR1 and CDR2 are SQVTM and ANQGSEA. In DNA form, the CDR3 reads TGCAGCGTCAATGCCGCGTACACAGATACGCAGTATTTT. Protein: CSVNAAYTDTQYF.

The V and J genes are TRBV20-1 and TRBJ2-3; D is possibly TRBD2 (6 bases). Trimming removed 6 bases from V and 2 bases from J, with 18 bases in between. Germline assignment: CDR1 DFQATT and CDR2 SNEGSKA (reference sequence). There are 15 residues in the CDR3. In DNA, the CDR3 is TGCAGTGCCAGGCGGGTTGGCGGGGTCACAGATACGCAGTATTTT. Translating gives CSARRVGGVTDTQYF.

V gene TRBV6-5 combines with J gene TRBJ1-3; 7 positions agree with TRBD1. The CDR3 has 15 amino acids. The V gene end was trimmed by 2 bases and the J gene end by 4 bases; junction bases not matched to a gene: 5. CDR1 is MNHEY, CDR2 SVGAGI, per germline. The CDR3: CASSYEGAKGNTIYF. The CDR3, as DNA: TGTGCCAGCAGTTACGAGGGGGCGAAAGGAAACACCATATATTTT.

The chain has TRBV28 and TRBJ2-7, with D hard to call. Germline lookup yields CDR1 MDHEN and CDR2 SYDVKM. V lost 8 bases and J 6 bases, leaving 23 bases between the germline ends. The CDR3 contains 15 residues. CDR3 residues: CASQAPDRQGSEQYF. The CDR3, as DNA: TGTGCCAGCCAGGCCCCGGACCGCCAAGGCTCCGAGCAGTACTTC.

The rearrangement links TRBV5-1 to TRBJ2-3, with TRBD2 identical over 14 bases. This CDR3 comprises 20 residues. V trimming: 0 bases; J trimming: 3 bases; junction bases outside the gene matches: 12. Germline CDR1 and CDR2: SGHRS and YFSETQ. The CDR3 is CASSLAATSGRALETDTQYF. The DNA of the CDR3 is TGCGCCAGCAGCTTGGCTGCGACTAGCGGGAGGGCCCTCGAAACAGATACGCAGTATTTT.

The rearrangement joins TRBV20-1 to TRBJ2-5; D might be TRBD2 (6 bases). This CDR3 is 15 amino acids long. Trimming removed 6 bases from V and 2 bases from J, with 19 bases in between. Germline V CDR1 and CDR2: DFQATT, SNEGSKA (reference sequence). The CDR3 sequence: CSASTGGALQETQYF. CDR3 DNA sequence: TGCAGTGCCTCTACCGGCGGGGCGCTACAAGAGACCCAGTACTTC.

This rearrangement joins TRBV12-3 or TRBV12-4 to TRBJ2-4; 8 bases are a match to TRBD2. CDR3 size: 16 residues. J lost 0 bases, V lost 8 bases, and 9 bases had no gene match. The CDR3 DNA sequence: TGTGCCAGCGCAAAAGCGGGGGCGGTAGCCAAAAACATTCAGTACTTC. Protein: CASAKAGAVAKNIQYF.

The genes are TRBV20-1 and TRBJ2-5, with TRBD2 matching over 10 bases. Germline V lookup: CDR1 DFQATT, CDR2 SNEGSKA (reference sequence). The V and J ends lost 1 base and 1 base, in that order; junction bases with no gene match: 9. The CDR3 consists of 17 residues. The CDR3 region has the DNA TGCAGTGCTAGAGCGTTTTTGACTAGCGGGTTCCAAGAGACCCAGTACTTC. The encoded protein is CSARAFLTSGFQETQYF.

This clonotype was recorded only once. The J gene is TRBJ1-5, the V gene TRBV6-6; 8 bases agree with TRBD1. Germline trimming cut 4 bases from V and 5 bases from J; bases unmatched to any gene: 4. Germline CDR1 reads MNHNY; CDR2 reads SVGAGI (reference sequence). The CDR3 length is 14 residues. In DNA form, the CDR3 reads TGTGCCAGCAGTTCGACAGGGGAGGATCAGCCCCAGCATTTT. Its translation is CASSSTGEDQPQHF.

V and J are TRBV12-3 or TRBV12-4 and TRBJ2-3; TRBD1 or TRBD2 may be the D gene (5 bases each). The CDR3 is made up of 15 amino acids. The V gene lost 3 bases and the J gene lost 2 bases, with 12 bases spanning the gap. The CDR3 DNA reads TGTGCCAGCAGTTTGGGCCGGGACCCCACAGATACGCAGTATTTT. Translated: CASSLGRDPTDTQYF.

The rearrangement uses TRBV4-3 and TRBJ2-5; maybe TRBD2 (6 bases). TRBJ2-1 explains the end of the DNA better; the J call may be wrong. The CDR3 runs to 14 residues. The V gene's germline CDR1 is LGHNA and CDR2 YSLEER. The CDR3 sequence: CASSQSSGQETQFF. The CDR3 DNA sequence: TGCGCCAGCAGCCAAAGTAGCGGACAAGAGACCCAGTTCTTC.

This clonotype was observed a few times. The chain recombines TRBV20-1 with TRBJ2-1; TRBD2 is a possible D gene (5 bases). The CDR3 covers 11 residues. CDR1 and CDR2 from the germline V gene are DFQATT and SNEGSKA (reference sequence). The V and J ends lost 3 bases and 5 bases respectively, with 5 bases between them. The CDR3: CSARTNNEQFF. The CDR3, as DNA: TGCAGTGCTAGGACTAACAATGAGCAGTTCTTC.

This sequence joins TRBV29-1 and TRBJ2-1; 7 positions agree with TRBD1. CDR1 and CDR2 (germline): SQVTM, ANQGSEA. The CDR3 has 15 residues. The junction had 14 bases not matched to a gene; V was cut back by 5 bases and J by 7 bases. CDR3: CSVPKTGRSVNEQFF. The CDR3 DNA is TGCAGCGTTCCAAAGACAGGGCGGTCAGTGAATGAGCAGTTCTTC.

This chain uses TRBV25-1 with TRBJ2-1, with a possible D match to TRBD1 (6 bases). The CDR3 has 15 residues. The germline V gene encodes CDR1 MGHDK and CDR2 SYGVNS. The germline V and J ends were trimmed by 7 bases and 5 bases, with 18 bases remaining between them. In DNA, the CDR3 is TGTGCCAGCAACCCACAGGGACCGTCCCACAATGAGCAGTTCTTC. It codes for CASNPQGPSHNEQFF.

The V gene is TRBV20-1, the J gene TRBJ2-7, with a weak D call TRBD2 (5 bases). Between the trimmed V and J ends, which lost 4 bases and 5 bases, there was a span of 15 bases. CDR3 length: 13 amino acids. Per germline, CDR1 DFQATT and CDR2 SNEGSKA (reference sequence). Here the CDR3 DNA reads TGCAGTGCTAAGGTACTAGGGCACCACGAGCAGTACTTC. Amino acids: CSAKVLGHHEQYF.

The CDR3 loop reads CASIRDWVTDTQYF. DNA for the CDR3: TGTGCCAGCATCCGGGACTGGGTCACAGATACGCAGTATTTT. V usage is TRBV6-6 and J usage is TRBJ2-3, with TRBD2 as a possible D gene (6 bases). The germline V gene has CDR1 MNHNY and CDR2 SVGAGI (reference sequence). The V end was cut by 7 bases, the J end by 2 bases, with 13 bases between. This CDR3 comprises 14 residues.

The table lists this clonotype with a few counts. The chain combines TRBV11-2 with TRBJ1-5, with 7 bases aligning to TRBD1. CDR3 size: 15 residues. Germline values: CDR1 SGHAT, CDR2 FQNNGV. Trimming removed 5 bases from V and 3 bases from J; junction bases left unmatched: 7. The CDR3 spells CASSPTGTLNQPQHF. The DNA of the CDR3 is TGTGCCAGCAGCCCGACAGGGACCCTCAATCAGCCCCAGCATTTT.